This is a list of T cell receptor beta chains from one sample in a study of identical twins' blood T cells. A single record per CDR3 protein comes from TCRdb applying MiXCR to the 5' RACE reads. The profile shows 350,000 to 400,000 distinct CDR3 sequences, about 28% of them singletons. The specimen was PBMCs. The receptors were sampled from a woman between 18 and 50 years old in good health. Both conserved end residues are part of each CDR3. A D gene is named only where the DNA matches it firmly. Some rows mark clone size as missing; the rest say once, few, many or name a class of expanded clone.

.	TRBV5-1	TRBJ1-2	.	TGCGCCAGCAGCTTGGGACGTACAGGGAACTATGGCTACACCTTC	CASSLGRTGNYGYTF
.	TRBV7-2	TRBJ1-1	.	TGTGCCAGCAGCAACCTGGTAGACTACACCGAAGCTTTCTTT	CASSNLVDYTEAFF
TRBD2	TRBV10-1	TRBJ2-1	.	TGCGCCAGCAGTAAGACTAGCGGGAGTGGGGAGCAGTTCTTC	CASSKTSGSGEQFF
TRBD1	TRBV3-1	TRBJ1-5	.	TGTGCCAGCAGCATCGGACAGGGAAAGCAGCCCCAGCATTTT	CASSIGQGKQPQHF
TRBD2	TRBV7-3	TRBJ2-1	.	TGTGCCGGCAGCTTAAGTAGCGGGGGGGCCGGATTGAATGAGCAGTTCTTC	CAGSLSSGGAGLNEQFF
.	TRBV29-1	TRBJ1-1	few	TGCAGCGTACCAGGGAGGCTAGCTTTCTTT	CSVPGRLAFF
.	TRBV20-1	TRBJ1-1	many	TGCAGTGCTAGATCGAGGTTAGGAGCTTTCTTT	CSARSRLGAFF
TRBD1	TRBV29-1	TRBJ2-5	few	TGCAGCGTGATGGGACAGCAAGAGACCCAGTACTTC	CSVMGQQETQYF
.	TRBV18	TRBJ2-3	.	TGTGCCAGCTCACCCCCGCGGGGCGGATGGGCAGATACGCAGTATTTT	CASSPPRGGWADTQYF
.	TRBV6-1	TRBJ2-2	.	TGTGCCAGCGGGGGGACGGATAACACCGGGGAGCTGTTTTTT	CASGGTDNTGELFF
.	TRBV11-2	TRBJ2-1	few	TGTGCCAGCAGCTTAGAGGGGTTCTCCTACAATGAGCAGTTCTTC	CASSLEGFSYNEQFF
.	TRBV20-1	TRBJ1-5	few	TGCAGTGCTAGAGGACGGAACAATCAGCCCCAGCATTTT	CSARGRNNQPQHF
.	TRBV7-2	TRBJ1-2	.	TGTGCCAGCAGCGGCCCCGTTCGGGACTATGGCTACACCTTC	CASSGPVRDYGYTF
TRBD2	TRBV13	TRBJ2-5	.	TGTGCCAGCAGGTTCTCCGGGACTAGATCCCAAGAGACCCAGTACTTC	CASRFSGTRSQETQYF
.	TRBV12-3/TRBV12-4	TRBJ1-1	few	TGTGCCAGCAGCCTTTCGTGGGAAGCTTTCTTT	CASSLSWEAFF
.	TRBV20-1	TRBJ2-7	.	TGCAGTGCCGCCTCCCCCGAGCAGTACTTC	CSAASPEQYF
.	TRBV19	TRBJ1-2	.	TGTGCCAGTAGTGGCGAAGGCTACACCTTC	CASSGEGYTF
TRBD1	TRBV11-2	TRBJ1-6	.	TGTGCCAGCAGCGTGACAGGACAGGGCGGTTCACCCCTCCACTTT	CASSVTGQGGSPLHF
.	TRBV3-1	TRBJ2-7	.	TGTGCCACCCAATCCCTCGGCGAGCAGTACTTC	CATQSLGEQYF
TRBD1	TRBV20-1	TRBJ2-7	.	TGCAGTGTTTGGACAGGGGCCTACGAGCAGTACTTC	CSVWTGAYEQYF
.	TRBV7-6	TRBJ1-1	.	TGTGCCGGCAGACCTCAATGGGAAGGGGCGAACACTGAAGCTTTCTTT	CAGRPQWEGANTEAFF
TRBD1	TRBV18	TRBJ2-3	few	TGTGCCAGCTCACAATACTCATCCCGGGACAGTGACTTTAAAAATACGCAGTATTTT	CASSQYSSRDSDFKNTQYF
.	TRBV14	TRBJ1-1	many	TGTGCCAGCAGCCTCCTGGCTGGCACTGAAGCTTTCTTT	CASSLLAGTEAFF
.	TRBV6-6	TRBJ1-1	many	TGTGCCAGCAGCCAGGGACCTACTACTGAAGCTTTCTTT	CASSQGPTTEAFF
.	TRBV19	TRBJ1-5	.	TGTGCCAGTAGTACCGGACGCGACAATCAGCCCCAGCATTTT	CASSTGRDNQPQHF
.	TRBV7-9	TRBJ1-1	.	TGTGCCAGCAGCCCAGGAACAGTCGGGGCCGAAGCTTTCTTT	CASSPGTVGAEAFF
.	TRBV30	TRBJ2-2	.	TGTGCCTGGAGTATTCGTCGGGAGCTGTTTTTT	CAWSIRRELFF
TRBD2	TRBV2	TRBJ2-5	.	TGTGCCAGCAGTGGTAGCGGGGTCCTTCAAGAGACCCAGTACTTC	CASSGSGVLQETQYF
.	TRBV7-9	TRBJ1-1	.	TGTGCCAGCAGCTTATGGGGGAGGGGGGAGAGCACTGAAGCTTTCTTT	CASSLWGRGESTEAFF
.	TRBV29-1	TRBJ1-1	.	TGCACCGCCGGGGGGCGCGACACTGAAGCTTTCTTT	CTAGGRDTEAFF
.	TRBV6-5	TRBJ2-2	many	TGTGCCAGCAGTTACTCGGGACTTAACACCGGGGAGCTGTTTTTT	CASSYSGLNTGELFF
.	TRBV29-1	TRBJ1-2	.	TGCAGCGTTGAGTCTGGGAGAGTGTTTAACTATGGCTGCACCTTC	CSVESGRVFNYGCTF
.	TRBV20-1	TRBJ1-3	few	TGCAGTGCTCTGGACGACCCCTCTGGAAACACCATATATTTT	CSALDDPSGNTIYF
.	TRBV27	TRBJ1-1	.	TGTGCCAGCAGAGTGGGGGGGATCCCCACTGAAGCTTTCTTT	CASRVGGIPTEAFF
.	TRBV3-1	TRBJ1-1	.	TGTGCCAGCAGCCAAGAATACAGGTTGAACACTGAAGCTTTCTTT	CASSQEYRLNTEAFF
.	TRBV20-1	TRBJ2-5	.	TGCAGTGCGGGGGGACAACAAGAGACCCAGTACTTC	CSAGGQQETQYF
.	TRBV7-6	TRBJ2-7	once	TGTGCCAGCAGCTTAGGAGGGCCTCCGGGGGAGCAGTACTTC	CASSLGGPPGEQYF
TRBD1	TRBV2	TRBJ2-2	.	TGTGCCAGCAGACAGGGGATTTCCGGGGAGCTGTTTTTT	CASRQGISGELFF
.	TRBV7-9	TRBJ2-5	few	TGTGCCAGCAGCTTACCATACAGGGCTCAAGAGACCCAGTACTTC	CASSLPYRAQETQYF
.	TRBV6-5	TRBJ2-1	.	TGTGCCAGCAGTTATGGTCAGGAGTACAATGAGCAGTTCTTC	CASSYGQEYNEQFF